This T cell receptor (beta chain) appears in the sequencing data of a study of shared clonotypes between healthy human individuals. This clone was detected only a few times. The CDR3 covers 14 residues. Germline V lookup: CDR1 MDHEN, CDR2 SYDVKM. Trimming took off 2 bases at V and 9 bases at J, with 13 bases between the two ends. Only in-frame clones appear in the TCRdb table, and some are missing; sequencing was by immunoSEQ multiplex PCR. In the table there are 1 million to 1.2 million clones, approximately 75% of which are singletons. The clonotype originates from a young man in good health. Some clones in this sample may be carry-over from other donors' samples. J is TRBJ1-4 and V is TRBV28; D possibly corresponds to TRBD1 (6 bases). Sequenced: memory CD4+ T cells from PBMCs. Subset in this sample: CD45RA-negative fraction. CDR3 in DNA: TGTGCCAGCAGTTTACCAGGGGATGCAAAAAAACTGTTTTTT. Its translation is CASSLPGDAKKLFF.